The clone carrying this TCR beta chain has ten or more counts. The data derive from a study of blood T cells in healthy people across ages. The study recruited healthy Caucasian donors from Russia who were aged roughly 6 to 90. This CDR3 is 14 amino acids long. The ends were cut back, 0 bases at V and 2 bases at J, with 9 bases in the middle. CDR1 and CDR2 (germline): SGHRS, YFSETQ. Through a sample-barcoded 5' primer and a J-beta primer mix, a second PCR was run for 7 to 11 cycles. TCRdb reprocessed the 5' RACE reads via MiXCR and lists one record per CDR3 protein. The data show 600,000 or so distinct CDR3 sequences, with about 30% seen just once and about 15% held by the top ten.

This sequence joins TRBV5-1 and TRBJ2-7; no definite D call. The specimen was blood. The clonotype was recovered from an elderly woman in good health. CDR3 loop: CASSLADRTYEQYF. In DNA form, the CDR3 reads TGCGCCAGCAGCTTGGCCGACCGAACCTACGAGCAGTACTTC.